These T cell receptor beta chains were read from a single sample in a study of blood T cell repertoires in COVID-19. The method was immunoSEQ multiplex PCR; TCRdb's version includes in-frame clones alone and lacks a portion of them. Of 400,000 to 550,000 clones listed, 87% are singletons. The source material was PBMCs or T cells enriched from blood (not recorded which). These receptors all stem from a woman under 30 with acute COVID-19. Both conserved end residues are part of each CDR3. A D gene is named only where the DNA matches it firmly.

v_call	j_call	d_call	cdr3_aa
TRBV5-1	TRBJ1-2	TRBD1	CASSSIQGAVGYTF
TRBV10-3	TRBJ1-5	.	CAIRGATNQPQHF
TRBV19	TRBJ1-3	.	CATEARAGNTIYF
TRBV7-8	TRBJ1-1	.	CASSLVDYTNTEAFF
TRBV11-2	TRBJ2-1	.	CASSLSNEQFF
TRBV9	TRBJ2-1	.	CASSVDLMPGNEQFF
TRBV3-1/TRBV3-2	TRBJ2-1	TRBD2	CASSQDPGLAGGPGNEQFF
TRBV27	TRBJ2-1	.	CASSLIVGANNEQFF
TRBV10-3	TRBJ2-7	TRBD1	CATSTQGVTYEQYF
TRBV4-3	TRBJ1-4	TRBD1	CASSPWDSRNEKLFF
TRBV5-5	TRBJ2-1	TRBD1	CASSFTGTESSYNEQFF